The clone carrying this T cell receptor (beta chain) has a handful of counts. TCRdb reprocessed the RT-PCR reads with MiXCR, giving one entry per CDR3 protein. The sample records 900,000 to 1,000,000 distinct CDR3 sequences, roughly 17% being singletons. This entry is derived from a study of patients and donors after allogeneic stem cell transplantation. Germline assignment: CDR1 SEHNR and CDR2 FQNEAQ (reference sequence). The CDR3 runs 14 residues. V shed 6 bases and J shed 3 bases, with 12 bases lying between them. The chain couples TRBV7-9 to TRBJ1-5; D is undetermined. The clonotype comes from a human donor who was either an allogeneic HSCT recipient or a stem cell or donor lymphocyte infusion donor (not recorded which). It is not recorded whose cells these are; they may come from a transplant donor. The sample taken for sequencing was blood, either unsorted or a sorted T cell fraction (not recorded which). CDR3 amino acids: CASSYTGSNQPQHF. DNA of the CDR3: TGTGCCAGCAGTTATACGGGCTCCAATCAGCCCCAGCATTTT.